A single sample is the source of the 9 T cell receptor beta chains below, sequenced in a study of blood T cells in healthy people across ages. A second roughly 7 to 11 cycle PCR used barcoded and J-beta primers. MiXCR, run by TCRdb on the 5' RACE reads, gives a single entry per CDR3 protein. This table has about 1.8 million distinct CDR3 sequences, roughly 50% appearing once. Specimen: blood. Receptors originate from a woman in her forties in good health.

This rearrangement joins TRBV9 to TRBJ2-3; 13 nucleotides line up with TRBD2. The germline V gene encodes CDR1 SGDLS and CDR2 YYNGEE. The ends lost 2 bases at V and 0 bases at J; junction bases unmatched: 6. The CDR3 is 18 amino acids. CDR3 loop: CASSVELAGGGSTDTQYF. DNA of the CDR3: TGTGCCAGCAGCGTCGAACTAGCGGGGGGGGGTAGCACAGATACGCAGTATTTT.

This chain connects TRBV7-9 to TRBJ2-3; weak D call: TRBD2 (7 bases). Trimming cost V 5 bases and J 3 bases, with 15 bases left between them. Germline assignment: CDR1 SEHNR and CDR2 FQNEAQ (reference sequence). This CDR3 has 15 amino acids. The CDR3 spells CASSPGAAGTDTQYF. CDR3 in DNA: TGTGCCAGCAGCCCGGGGGCAGCGGGGACAGATACGCAGTATTTT.

The rearrangement links TRBV10-1 to TRBJ2-7, with D possibly TRBD2 on 6 matching bases. Trimming left V 10 bases short and J 9 bases short, with 22 bases between. Germline CDR1 WNHNN, CDR2 SYGVQD (reference sequence). This CDR3 spans 13 amino acids. Written as DNA, the CDR3 is TGCGCCACGCGGGACCCGACATCCGGGGGGCAGTACTTC. Residues: CATRDPTSGGQYF.

This clonotype was counted between two and nine times. The chain combines TRBV13 with TRBJ2-4; D not resolved. This CDR3 comprises 14 residues. From germline, CDR1 is PRHDT and CDR2 FYEKMQ (reference sequence). The ends were cut back, 7 bases at V and 1 base at J, with 11 bases in the middle. The CDR3 loop reads CASTSGVAKNIQYF. The CDR3 nucleotides are TGTGCCAGCACCTCTGGGGTTGCCAAAAACATTCAGTACTTC. Full variable domain (rest looked up from reference TRBV13 and TRBJ2-4): AAGVIQSPRHLIKEKRETATLKCYPIPRHDTVYWYQQGPGQDPQFLISFYEKMQSDKGSIPDRFSAQQFSDYHSELNMSSLELGDSALYFCASTSGVAKNIQYFGAGTRLSVL.

This clonotype has only a few counts. V is TRBV5-5 and J is TRBJ1-2; D possibly corresponds to TRBD1 (5 bases). CDR1 and CDR2 from the germline V gene are SGHKS and YYEKEE (reference sequence). CDR3 size: 13 residues. V was clipped by 5 bases and J by 5 bases, with 13 bases between them. The DNA of the CDR3 is TGTGCCAGCAGTGCCCGGGACGGTTATGGCTACACCTTC. This sequence encodes CASSARDGYGYTF.

This clonotype was seen at least ten times. This sequence joins TRBV7-2 and TRBJ1-5; possibly TRBD1 for D (5 bases). The V gene lost 2 bases and the J gene lost 2 bases, with 7 bases spanning the gap. This CDR3 comprises 14 residues. Germline V lookup: CDR1 SGHTA, CDR2 FQGNSA. The CDR3 loop is CASSLQGGNQPQHF. CDR3 nucleotide sequence: TGTGCCAGCAGCTTACAGGGAGGCAATCAGCCCCAGCATTTT.

The chain uses TRBV20-1 and TRBJ1-4; D perhaps matches TRBD1 (6 bases). The V end lost 0 bases, the J end lost 8 bases, and 10 bases lay between the germline ends. This CDR3 is built from 13 residues. The germline gives CDR1 DFQATT, CDR2 SNEGSKA (reference sequence). CDR3 DNA: TGCAGTGCTAGAGATGGGGGCTTGGAAAAACTGTTTTTT. It codes for CSARDGGLEKLFF.

This clonotype has just a few counts. The chain uses TRBV6-5 and TRBJ1-2; TRBD1 matches 7 bases. Losses at the gene ends were 5 bases for V and 6 bases for J; bases not matched to a gene: 12. The CDR3 length is 15 residues. Per germline, CDR1 MNHEY and CDR2 SVGAGI. The CDR3 DNA is TGTGCCAGCAGTCTGACAGGGCCCGTTGGGGATGGCTACACCTTC. It encodes CASSLTGPVGDGYTF.

The rearrangement joins TRBV12-3 or TRBV12-4 to TRBJ2-3; D could derive from TRBD1 or TRBD2 (5 bases each). V was trimmed by 2 bases and J by 6 bases, leaving 12 bases between them. CDR3 length equals 14 residues. Here the CDR3 DNA reads TGTGCCAGCAGTTTATGGGGCCGAGGGGATACGCAGTATTTT. It encodes CASSLWGRGDTQYF.